Listed below are T cell receptor beta chains from one sample, sequenced in a study of T cell responses to AZD1222 COVID-19 vaccine. The assay was immunoSEQ multiplex PCR, and TCRdb's table has in-frame clones only and misses some. The repertoire holds 100,000 to 130,000 clones, with around 90% as singletons. The specimen comprised peripheral blood, sampled on day 0 of AZD1222 vaccination. These TCRs come from an adult in good health. CDR3s include the opening cysteine and the closing phenylalanine or tryptophan. The D gene is left open where the match is weak. Size is stated for part of the rows, as once, few or many counts, or as a class when the clone is expanded.

j_gene: TRBJ2-7
d_gene: .
abundance: .
v_gene: TRBV5-1
len: 14
CDR3aa: CASSLGDFSYEQYF
CDR3nt: TGCGCCAGCAGCTTGGGTGACTTTTCCTACGAGCAGTACTTC

j_gene: TRBJ1-5
d_gene: TRBD1
abundance: .
v_gene: TRBV7-6
len: 16
CDR3aa: CASSPGTGSLNQPQHF
CDR3nt: TGTGCCAGCAGCCCGGGGACAGGGTCCCTCAATCAGCCCCAGCATTTT

j_gene: TRBJ1-2
d_gene: TRBD1
abundance: .
v_gene: TRBV6-5
len: 14
CDR3aa: CASSPPGQGRGYTF
CDR3nt: TGTGCCAGCAGTCCACCGGGACAGGGGAGAGGCTACACCTTC

j_gene: TRBJ2-3
d_gene: .
abundance: once
v_gene: TRBV5-1
len: 15
CDR3aa: CASSLERASTDTQYF
CDR3nt: TGCGCCAGCAGCTTGGAACGAGCCAGCACAGATACGCAGTATTTT

j_gene: TRBJ1-2
d_gene: .
abundance: .
v_gene: TRBV27
len: 13
CDR3aa: CASSLSLSNGYTF
CDR3nt: TGTGCCAGCAGTTTATCGTTAAGCAATGGCTACACCTTC

j_gene: TRBJ2-7
d_gene: .
abundance: once
v_gene: TRBV6-5
len: 12
CDR3aa: CASSYYNGEQYF
CDR3nt: TGTGCCAGCAGTTACTACAACGGGGAGCAGTACTTC

j_gene: TRBJ1-2
d_gene: .
abundance: .
v_gene: TRBV3-1/TRBV3-2
len: 12
CDR3aa: CASSQEGWGYTF
CDR3nt: TGTGCCAGCAGCCAAGAGGGGTGGGGCTACACCTTC

j_gene: TRBJ1-2
d_gene: TRBD1
abundance: .
v_gene: TRBV19
len: 15
CDR3aa: CASSKRDRPNYGYTF
CDR3nt: TGTGCCAGTAGTAAACGGGACAGACCTAACTATGGCTACACCTTC

j_gene: TRBJ2-1
d_gene: TRBD2
abundance: .
v_gene: TRBV7-2
len: 16
CDR3aa: CASSPRSGGAQHEQFF
CDR3nt: TGTGCCAGCAGTCCACGTAGCGGGGGGGCACAGCATGAGCAGTTCTTC

j_gene: TRBJ1-3
d_gene: .
abundance: .
v_gene: TRBV14
len: 20
CDR3aa: CASSQDIFGRTARSGNTIYF
CDR3nt: TGTGCCAGCAGCCAAGATATATTTGGAAGGACAGCGCGCTCTGGAAACACCATATATTTT

j_gene: TRBJ2-7
d_gene: .
abundance: .
v_gene: TRBV15
len: 14
CDR3aa: CATSAQVPANEQYF
CDR3nt: TGTGCCACCAGCGCACAGGTTCCCGCTAACGAGCAGTACTTC

j_gene: TRBJ1-2
d_gene: TRBD1
abundance: .
v_gene: TRBV30
len: 12
CDR3aa: CACVGQEEGYTF
CDR3nt: TGTGCCTGCGTGGGACAGGAGGAAGGCTACACCTTC

j_gene: TRBJ2-2
d_gene: TRBD2
abundance: few
v_gene: TRBV5-1
len: 15
CDR3aa: CASFEGLAGPGELFF
CDR3nt: TGCGCCAGCTTCGAGGGGCTAGCGGGTCCCGGGGAGCTGTTTTTT

j_gene: TRBJ2-7
d_gene: .
abundance: .
v_gene: TRBV5-1
len: 16
CDR3aa: CASSLRSPGAGNEQYF
CDR3nt: TGCGCCAGCAGCTTGAGGTCTCCGGGGGCTGGAAACGAGCAGTACTTC

j_gene: TRBJ1-2
d_gene: TRBD1
abundance: once
v_gene: TRBV29-1
len: 12
CDR3aa: CSVGQGLGGYTF
CDR3nt: TGCAGCGTCGGACAGGGTTTAGGGGGCTACACCTTC

j_gene: TRBJ1-2
d_gene: TRBD1
abundance: .
v_gene: TRBV11-2
len: 15
CDR3aa: CASSLGLTGNYGYTF
CDR3nt: TGTGCCAGCAGCTTAGGGTTGACAGGGAACTATGGCTACACCTTC

j_gene: TRBJ2-3
d_gene: .
abundance: .
v_gene: TRBV7-6
len: 15
CDR3aa: CASSPLAGVTDTQYF
CDR3nt: TGTGCCAGCAGCCCTCTGGCGGGCGTCACAGATACGCAGTATTTT

j_gene: TRBJ1-2
d_gene: .
abundance: .
v_gene: TRBV4-3
len: 15
CDR3aa: CASSPNRQSPYGYTF
CDR3nt: TGCGCCAGCAGCCCCAACCGACAGTCACCTTATGGCTACACCTTC

j_gene: TRBJ2-5
d_gene: .
abundance: few
v_gene: TRBV7-2
len: 16
CDR3aa: CASSWQGTQAQETQYF
CDR3nt: TGTGCCAGCAGCTGGCAGGGGACCCAGGCCCAAGAGACCCAGTACTTC

j_gene: TRBJ2-5
d_gene: .
abundance: .
v_gene: TRBV10-3
len: 12
CDR3aa: CAISESRETQYF
CDR3nt: TGTGCCATCAGTGAGTCGCGGGAGACCCAGTACTTC

j_gene: TRBJ1-1
d_gene: TRBD1
abundance: .
v_gene: TRBV5-1
len: 15
CDR3aa: CASSPDRGASQGAFF
CDR3nt: TGCGCCAGCAGCCCGGACAGGGGTGCGTCGCAGGGGGCTTTCTTT

j_gene: TRBJ2-1
d_gene: TRBD2
abundance: .
v_gene: TRBV11-3
len: 18
CDR3aa: CASSSGLAGVNSYNEQFF
CDR3nt: TGTGCCAGCAGCTCGGGACTAGCGGGGGTGAACTCCTACAATGAGCAGTTCTTC

j_gene: TRBJ2-1
d_gene: TRBD2
abundance: .
v_gene: TRBV19
len: 19
CDR3aa: CASSLQRLAGGGSYNEQFF
CDR3nt: TGTGCCAGTAGTCTCCAACGGCTAGCGGGGGGCGGCTCCTACAATGAGCAGTTCTTC

j_gene: TRBJ2-3
d_gene: .
abundance: .
v_gene: TRBV27
len: 16
CDR3aa: CASSSLGRVYTDTQYF
CDR3nt: TGTGCCAGCAGTTCTCTCGGCAGGGTATACACAGATACGCAGTATTTT

j_gene: TRBJ2-3
d_gene: .
abundance: .
v_gene: TRBV6-6
len: 13
CDR3aa: CASSRDFTDTQYF
CDR3nt: TGTGCCAGCAGTAGGGACTTCACAGATACGCAGTATTTT

j_gene: TRBJ1-1
d_gene: .
abundance: .
v_gene: TRBV24-1
len: 13
CDR3aa: CATRAGTNTEAFF
CDR3nt: TGTGCCACCCGAGCCGGGACCAACACTGAAGCTTTCTTT

j_gene: TRBJ2-5
d_gene: .
abundance: .
v_gene: TRBV5-6
len: 16
CDR3aa: CASSLEKGEFGETQYF
CDR3nt: TGTGCCAGCAGCTTGGAAAAGGGGGAGTTTGGGGAGACCCAGTACTTC

j_gene: TRBJ2-1
d_gene: .
abundance: once
v_gene: TRBV11-2
len: 14
CDR3aa: CASSLMLGYNEQFF
CDR3nt: TGTGCCAGCAGCTTAATGTTGGGGTACAATGAGCAGTTCTTC

j_gene: TRBJ1-2
d_gene: TRBD1
abundance: .
v_gene: TRBV30
len: 13
CDR3aa: CANSKTGEAGYTF
CDR3nt: TGTGCCAACAGTAAGACAGGGGAGGCTGGCTACACCTTC

j_gene: TRBJ2-2
d_gene: .
abundance: once
v_gene: TRBV21-1
len: 20
CDR3aa: CASSKEDPRDDGDYTGELFF
CDR3nt: TGTGCCAGCAGCAAAGAGGACCCAAGGGACGATGGGGATTACACCGGGGAGCTGTTTTTT

j_gene: TRBJ1-2
d_gene: .
abundance: .
v_gene: TRBV2
len: 13
CDR3aa: CASSPMPNYGYTF
CDR3nt: TGTGCCAGCAGTCCCATGCCGAACTATGGCTACACCTTC

j_gene: TRBJ1-6
d_gene: .
abundance: once
v_gene: TRBV19
len: 15
CDR3aa: CASSRGSSYNSPLHF
CDR3nt: TGTGCCAGTAGCCGGGGGAGCTCCTATAATTCACCCCTCCACTTT

j_gene: TRBJ1-1
d_gene: .
abundance: .
v_gene: TRBV5-1
len: 14
CDR3aa: CASSPQGTGEGAFF
CDR3nt: TGCGCCAGCAGCCCCCAAGGGACGGGCGAAGGAGCTTTCTTT

j_gene: TRBJ1-2
d_gene: .
abundance: .
v_gene: TRBV19
len: 15
CDR3aa: CASSIATDSGYGYTF
CDR3nt: TGTGCCAGTAGTATAGCTACCGACTCCGGCTATGGCTACACCTTC

j_gene: TRBJ1-1
d_gene: .
abundance: .
v_gene: TRBV6-5
len: 14
CDR3aa: CASSLSQGNTEAFF
CDR3nt: TGTGCCAGCAGTCTTTCACAGGGGAACACTGAAGCTTTCTTT

j_gene: TRBJ1-2
d_gene: .
abundance: .
v_gene: TRBV5-4
len: 13
CDR3aa: CASSLTEGTGYTF
CDR3nt: TGTGCCAGCAGCTTGACGGAGGGTACTGGCTACACCTTC

j_gene: TRBJ2-5
d_gene: TRBD1
abundance: .
v_gene: TRBV30
len: 16
CDR3aa: CAWSPDRGYNQETQYF
CDR3nt: TGTGCCTGGAGCCCCGACAGGGGGTACAATCAAGAGACCCAGTACTTC

j_gene: TRBJ1-2
d_gene: .
abundance: .
v_gene: TRBV27
len: 14
CDR3aa: CASRPHAANYGYTF
CDR3nt: TGTGCCAGCAGGCCCCACGCCGCGAACTATGGCTACACCTTC

j_gene: TRBJ2-7
d_gene: .
abundance: .
v_gene: TRBV7-2
len: 14
CDR3aa: CASSLGRISYEQYF
CDR3nt: TGTGCCAGCAGCTTAGGACGGATCTCCTACGAGCAGTACTTC

j_gene: TRBJ2-7
d_gene: .
abundance: .
v_gene: TRBV6-1
len: 15
CDR3aa: CASSETWTAIHEQYF
CDR3nt: TGTGCCAGCAGTGAAACATGGACGGCGATCCACGAGCAGTACTTC

j_gene: TRBJ1-4
d_gene: .
abundance: .
v_gene: TRBV6-2/TRBV6-3
len: 11
CDR3aa: CASSMGVRLFF
CDR3nt: TGTGCCAGCAGTATGGGGGTAAGGCTGTTTTTT

j_gene: TRBJ2-5
d_gene: .
abundance: .
v_gene: TRBV15
len: 15
CDR3aa: CATSREVQGSGTQYF
CDR3nt: TGTGCCACCAGCAGAGAGGTACAGGGTAGCGGGACCCAGTACTTC

j_gene: TRBJ1-2
d_gene: TRBD1
abundance: once
v_gene: TRBV30
len: 16
CDR3aa: CAWSVRRDRSLSGYTF
CDR3nt: TGTGCCTGGAGTGTACGGAGGGACAGGTCGTTGTCCGGCTACACCTTC

j_gene: TRBJ1-1
d_gene: .
abundance: few
v_gene: TRBV4-1
len: 17
CDR3aa: CASSQEALVWASLEAFF
CDR3nt: TGCGCCAGCAGCCAAGAAGCGCTCGTGTGGGCGTCGCTTGAAGCTTTCTTT

j_gene: TRBJ1-2
d_gene: .
abundance: .
v_gene: TRBV5-4
len: 13
CDR3aa: CASSHDSVYGYTF
CDR3nt: TGTGCCAGCAGCCACGACAGCGTCTATGGCTACACCTTC

j_gene: TRBJ1-2
d_gene: TRBD1
abundance: .
v_gene: TRBV5-5
len: 15
CDR3aa: CASSLTGQVGYGYTF
CDR3nt: TGTGCCAGCAGCTTAACCGGACAGGTTGGGTATGGCTACACCTTC

j_gene: TRBJ1-6
d_gene: .
abundance: .
v_gene: TRBV2
len: 11
CDR3aa: CATSDNSPLHF
CDR3nt: TGTGCCACCTCCGATAATTCACCCCTCCACTTT

j_gene: TRBJ2-3
d_gene: .
abundance: .
v_gene: TRBV6-5
len: 11
CDR3aa: CASSYVDTQYF
CDR3nt: TGTGCCAGCAGTTATGTGGATACGCAGTATTTT

j_gene: TRBJ2-7
d_gene: .
abundance: .
v_gene: TRBV19
len: 13
CDR3aa: CASSFTASYEQYF
CDR3nt: TGTGCCAGTAGTTTCACAGCGTCCTACGAGCAGTACTTC